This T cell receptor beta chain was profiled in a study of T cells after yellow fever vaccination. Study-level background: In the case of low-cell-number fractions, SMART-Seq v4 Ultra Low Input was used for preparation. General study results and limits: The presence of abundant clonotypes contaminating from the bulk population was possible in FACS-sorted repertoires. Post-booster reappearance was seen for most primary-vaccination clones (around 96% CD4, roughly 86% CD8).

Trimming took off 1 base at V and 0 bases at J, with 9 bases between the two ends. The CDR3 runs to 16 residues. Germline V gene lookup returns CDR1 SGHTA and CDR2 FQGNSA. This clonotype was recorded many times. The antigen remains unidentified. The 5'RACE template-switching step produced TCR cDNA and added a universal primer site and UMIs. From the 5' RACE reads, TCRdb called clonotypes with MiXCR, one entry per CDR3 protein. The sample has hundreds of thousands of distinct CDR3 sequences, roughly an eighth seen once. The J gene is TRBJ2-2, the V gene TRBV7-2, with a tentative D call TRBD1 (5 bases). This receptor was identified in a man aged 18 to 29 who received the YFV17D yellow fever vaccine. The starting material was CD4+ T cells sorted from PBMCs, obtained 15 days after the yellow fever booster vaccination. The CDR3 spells CASSLVSGTNTGELFF. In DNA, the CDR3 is TGTGCCAGCAGCTTAGTGTCAGGGACGAACACCGGGGAGCTGTTTTTT.